This T cell receptor beta chain is drawn from a study of regulatory T cells in long-lasting Graves disease. The wider study: The criterion for persistent Graves' disease was over 5 years of antithyroid drugs with positive TSH receptor antibodies. Study results and limitations: The work looked only at peripheral blood and did not look at thyroid tissue. New patients shared 966 public clonotypes, fewer than the roughly 3,000 shared by persistent patients.

Time point defined: persistent/refractory GD, antithyroid drugs over 5 years with positive TRAb. The TCR library was made from RNA extracted from PBMCs. The V gene's germline CDR1 is MNHEY and CDR2 SMNVEV (reference sequence). The trim removed 3 bases at V and 8 bases at J, leaving 8 bases unmatched. The CDR3 totals 14 residues. Libraries of TCR beta came from iRepertoire HTBI primers plus Arm-PCR of CDR3 regions. From the multiplex PCR reads, TCRdb called clonotypes with MiXCR, one entry per CDR3 protein. Among 400,000 to 500,000 distinct CDR3 sequences listed, more than 20% were seen once. This clonotype was observed a few times. Its antigen is not known.

This chain connects TRBV27 to TRBJ1-2; 8 nucleotides agree with TRBD1. The receptor's source is a female donor with Graves disease. The source material was peripheral blood mononuclear cells (PBMCs), sampled when the disease was refractory, from a patient treated with antithyroid drugs. Here the CDR3 DNA reads TGTGCCAGCAGTTTCCAGCCGGACAGGGCAGGCTACACCTTC. This gives the protein CASSFQPDRAGYTF.